The clone carrying this T cell receptor (beta chain) occurred once. The antigen remains undetermined. The entry originates in a study of cytomegalovirus exposure and HLA in healthy donors. Study outcomes and limitations: The listing of roughly 160 TCR beta chains classed them as cytomegalovirus-associated.

Profiling relied on immunoSEQ multiplex PCR, and the TCRdb table lists in-frame clones only, not all of them. The sample has around 150,000 clones; 85% are singletons. Between the trimmed V and J ends, which lost 3 bases and 7 bases, there was a span of 13 bases. The CDR3 is 14 amino acids. CDR1 is MNHNS, CDR2 SASEGT, per germline. The material sequenced was PBMCs. The sequence was collected from a man aged 25 to 40 in good health and CMV-seropositive. This chain links TRBV6-1 with TRBJ1-5; tentative D call: TRBD1 (6 bases). CDR3 in DNA: TGTGCCAGCAGTGAGGGGGCGCTCCGGCAGCCCCAGCATTTT. Protein sequence: CASSEGALRQPQHF.